This TCR beta chain was sequenced for a study of shared clonotypes between healthy human individuals. On this clone itself: What it binds is unknown.

Naivety among CD8 cells was defined by CD45RO negativity and positive CCR7 selection, thereby excluding terminally differentiated effector memory CD45RA+ cells. Original processing methods: In the immunoSEQ data, sequences were junction-only and lacked quality scores, so filtering differed. Assay: immunoSEQ multiplex PCR; the TCRdb copy retains only in-frame clones and omits some. From that table come the V and J calls and clone size; the DNA was used to work out D and trimming. This table has about 600,000 clones, roughly 98% appearing once. Points from the study as a whole: Expectations were that clonotype sharing among donors would be affected by sequencing depth. Shared clonotypes: about 4.6% naive CD4, 3% to 3.5% naive CD8, under 2.5% memory CD4, 0.4% to 0.5% memory CD8. Rarefaction exposed incomplete sorted-subset sequencing despite large depth.

The specimen was naive CD8+ T cells sorted from blood. This clonotype was sampled from a man aged 25 to 40 in good health.

The chain's CDR3 is CASSALAHSSTDTQYF. The DNA of the CDR3 is TGTGCCAGTAGTGCCCTCGCGCACTCTAGCACAGATACGCAGTATTTT. The rearrangement uses TRBV19 and TRBJ2-3; D gene uncertain. The CDR3 is 16 amino acids. The V end was cut by 5 bases, the J end by 0 bases, with 15 bases between. CDR1 is LNHDA, CDR2 SQIVND, per germline (reference sequence).